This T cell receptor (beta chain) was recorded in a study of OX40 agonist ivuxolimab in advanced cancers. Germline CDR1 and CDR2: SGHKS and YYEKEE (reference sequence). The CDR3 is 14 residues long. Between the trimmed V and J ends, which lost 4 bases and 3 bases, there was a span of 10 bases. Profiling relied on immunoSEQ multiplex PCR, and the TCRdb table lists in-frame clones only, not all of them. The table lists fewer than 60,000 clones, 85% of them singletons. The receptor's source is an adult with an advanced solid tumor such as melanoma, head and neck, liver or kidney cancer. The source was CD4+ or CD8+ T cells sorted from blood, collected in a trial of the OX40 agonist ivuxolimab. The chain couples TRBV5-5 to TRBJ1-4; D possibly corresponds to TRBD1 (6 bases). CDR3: CASSQGRANEKLFF. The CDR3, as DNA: TGTGCCAGCAGCCAGGGGCGGGCTAATGAAAAACTGTTTTTT.